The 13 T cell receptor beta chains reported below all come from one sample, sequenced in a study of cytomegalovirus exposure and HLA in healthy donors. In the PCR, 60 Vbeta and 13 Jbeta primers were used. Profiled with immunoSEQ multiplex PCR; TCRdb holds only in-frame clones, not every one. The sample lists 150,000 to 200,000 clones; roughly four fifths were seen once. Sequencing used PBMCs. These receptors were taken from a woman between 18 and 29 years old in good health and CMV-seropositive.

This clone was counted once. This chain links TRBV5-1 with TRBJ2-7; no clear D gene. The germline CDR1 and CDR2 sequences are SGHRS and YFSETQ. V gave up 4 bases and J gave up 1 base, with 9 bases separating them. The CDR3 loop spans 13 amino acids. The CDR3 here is CASSSYSSYEQYF. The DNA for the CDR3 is TGCGCCAGCAGCAGTTACAGTTCCTACGAGCAGTACTTC.

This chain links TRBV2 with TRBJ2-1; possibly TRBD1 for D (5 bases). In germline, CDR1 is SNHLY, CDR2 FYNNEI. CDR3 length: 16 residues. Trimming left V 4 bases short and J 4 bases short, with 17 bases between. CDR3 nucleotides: TGTGCCAGCAGTGTCCAGAGACAGACAATTTACAATGAGCAGTTCTTC. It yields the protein CASSVQRQTIYNEQFF.

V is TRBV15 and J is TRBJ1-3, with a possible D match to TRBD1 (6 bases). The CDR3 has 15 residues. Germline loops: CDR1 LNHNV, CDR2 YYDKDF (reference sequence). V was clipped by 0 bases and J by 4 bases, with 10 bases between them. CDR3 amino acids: CATSRDPGAGNTIYF. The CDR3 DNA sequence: TGTGCCACCAGCAGAGATCCAGGGGCAGGAAACACCATATATTTT.

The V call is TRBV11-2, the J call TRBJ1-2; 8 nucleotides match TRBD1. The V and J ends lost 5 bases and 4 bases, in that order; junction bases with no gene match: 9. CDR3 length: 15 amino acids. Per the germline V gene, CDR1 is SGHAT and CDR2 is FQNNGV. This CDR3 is CASSGGQGVGYGYTF. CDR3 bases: TGTGCCAGCAGCGGCGGACAGGGAGTTGGCTATGGCTACACCTTC.

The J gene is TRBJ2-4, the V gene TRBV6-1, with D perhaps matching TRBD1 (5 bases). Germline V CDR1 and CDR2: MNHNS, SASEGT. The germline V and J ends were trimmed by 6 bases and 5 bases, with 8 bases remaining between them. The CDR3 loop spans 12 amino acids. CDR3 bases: TGTGCCAGCAGCCCGACAGAAAACATTCAGTACTTC. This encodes CASSPTENIQYF.

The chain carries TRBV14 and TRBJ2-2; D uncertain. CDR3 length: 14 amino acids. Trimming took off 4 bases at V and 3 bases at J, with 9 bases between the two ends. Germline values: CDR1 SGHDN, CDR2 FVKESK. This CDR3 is CASSLIPDTGELFF. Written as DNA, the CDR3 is TGTGCCAGCAGCCTAATTCCCGACACCGGGGAGCTGTTTTTT.

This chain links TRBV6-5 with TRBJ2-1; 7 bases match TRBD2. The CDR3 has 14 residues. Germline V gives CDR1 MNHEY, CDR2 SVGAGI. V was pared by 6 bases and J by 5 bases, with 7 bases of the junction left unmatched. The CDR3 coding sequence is TGTGCCAGCAGCCTTCTAGCGGCAAACAATGAGCAGTTCTTC. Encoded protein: CASSLLAANNEQFF.

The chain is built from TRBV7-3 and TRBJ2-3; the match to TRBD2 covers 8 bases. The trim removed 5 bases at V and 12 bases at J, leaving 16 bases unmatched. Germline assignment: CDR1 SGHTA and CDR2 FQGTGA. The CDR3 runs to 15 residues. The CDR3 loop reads CASSTSGGWDQFQYF. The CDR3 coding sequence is TGTGCCAGCAGCACGAGCGGGGGCTGGGACCAGTTCCAGTATTTT.

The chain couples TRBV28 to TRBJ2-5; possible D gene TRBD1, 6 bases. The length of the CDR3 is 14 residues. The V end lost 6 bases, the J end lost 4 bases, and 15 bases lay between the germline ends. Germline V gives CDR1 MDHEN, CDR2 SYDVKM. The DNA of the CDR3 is TGTGCCAGCAGGTCCACAGGGAATGGAGAGACCCAGTACTTC. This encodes CASRSTGNGETQYF.

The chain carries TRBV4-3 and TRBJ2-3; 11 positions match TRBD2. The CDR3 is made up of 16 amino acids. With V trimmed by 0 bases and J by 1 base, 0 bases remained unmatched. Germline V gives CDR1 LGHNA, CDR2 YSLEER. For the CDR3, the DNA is TGCGCCAGCAGCCAAGATAGCGGGGGGGGCACAGATACGCAGTATTTT. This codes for CASSQDSGGGTDTQYF.

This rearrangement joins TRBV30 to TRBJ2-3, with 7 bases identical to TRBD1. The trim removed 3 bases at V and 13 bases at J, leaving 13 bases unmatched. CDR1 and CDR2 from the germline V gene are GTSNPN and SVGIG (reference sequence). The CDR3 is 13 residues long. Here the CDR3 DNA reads TGTGCCTGGAGACCCCCAGGGGGAAAATGGAAGTATTTT. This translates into CAWRPPGGKWKYF. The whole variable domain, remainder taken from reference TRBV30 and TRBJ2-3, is SQTIHQWPATLVQPVGSPLSLECTVEGTSNPNLYWYRQAAGRGLQLLFYSVGIGQISSEVPQNLSASRPQDRQFILSSKKLLLSDSGFYLCAWRPPGGKWKYFGPGTRLTVL.

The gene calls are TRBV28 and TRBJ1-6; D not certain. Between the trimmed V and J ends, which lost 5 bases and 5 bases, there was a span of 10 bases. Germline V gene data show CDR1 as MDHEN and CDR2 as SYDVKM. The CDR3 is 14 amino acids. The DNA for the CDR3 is TGTGCCAGCAGTCTCGACACCAATAATTCACCCCTCCACTTT. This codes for CASSLDTNNSPLHF. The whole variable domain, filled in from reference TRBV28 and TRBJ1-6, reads DVKVTQSSRYLVKRTGEKVFLECVQDMDHENMFWYRQDPGLGLRLIYFSYDVKMKEKGDIPEGYSVSREKKERFSLILESASTNQTSMYLCASSLDTNNSPLHFGNGTRLTVT.

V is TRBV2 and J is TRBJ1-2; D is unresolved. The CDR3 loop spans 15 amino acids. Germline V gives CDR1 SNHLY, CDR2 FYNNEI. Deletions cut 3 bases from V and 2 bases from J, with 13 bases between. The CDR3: CASSDSGRTNYGYTF. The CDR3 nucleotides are TGTGCCAGCAGTGACTCGGGAAGAACCAACTATGGCTACACCTTC.